One sample yielded the 5 T cell receptor beta chains listed below, sequenced in a study of T cell responses to AZD1222 COVID-19 vaccine. Libraries were prepared by immunoSEQ multiplex PCR; TCRdb keeps only in-frame clonotypes and omits some of them. The table lists around 20,000 clones, 84% of them singletons, with about 16% in the top ten. The material sequenced was peripheral blood, taken 28 days after the second AZD1222 dose. The receptors were gathered from an adult who received the AZD1222 COVID-19 vaccine.

This chain links TRBV7-2 with TRBJ2-7; no clear D. With 3 bases removed from V and 3 bases from J, the gap between germline ends came to 15 bases. The CDR3 sequence is 15 residues long. The germline gives CDR1 SGHTA, CDR2 FQGNSA. The CDR3 spells CASSLNRVLSYEQYF. The DNA for the CDR3 is TGTGCCAGCAGCTTGAATCGGGTGCTGAGCTACGAGCAGTACTTC.

This clone has just a few counts. The gene calls are TRBV6-4 and TRBJ2-1; 14 nucleotides line up with TRBD2. Trimming cost V 3 bases and J 9 bases; bases outside gene matches: 4. This CDR3 has 15 amino acids. In germline, CDR1 is MRHNA, CDR2 SNTAGT. The CDR3 spells CASSEETSGRAEQFF. CDR3 sequence (DNA): TGTGCCAGCAGTGAAGAGACTAGCGGGAGGGCTGAGCAGTTCTTC.

This clone was counted once. This chain connects TRBV10-1 to TRBJ2-2, with 10 nucleotides matching TRBD2. There are 16 residues in the CDR3. Germline V gene sequence: CDR1 WNHNN, CDR2 SYGVQD (reference sequence). Trimming took 0 bases from V and 5 from J; bases not matched to a gene: 3. The CDR3 protein is CASSESVTSGTGELFF. CDR3 in DNA: TGCGCCAGCAGTGAGTCGGTGACTAGCGGGACCGGGGAGCTGTTTTTT.

This chain uses TRBV18 with TRBJ2-3, with D possibly TRBD2 on 6 matching bases. V lost 5 bases to trimming and J lost 5 bases, with 11 bases between them. Germline V CDR1 and CDR2: KGHSH, LQKENI. The CDR3 length is 13 residues. CDR3 nucleotide sequence: TGTGCCAGCTCATCGGGACTGAAAGATACGCAGTATTTT. This sequence encodes CASSSGLKDTQYF.

The chain employs TRBV5-1 and TRBJ1-2; a weak D match, TRBD1 (5 bases). Germline lookup yields CDR1 SGHRS and CDR2 YFSETQ. V lost 4 bases to trimming and J lost 2 bases, with 9 bases between them. CDR3 size: 13 residues. CDR3 in amino acids: CASSRRQNYGYTF. The CDR3 coding sequence is TGCGCCAGCAGCCGAAGACAGAACTATGGCTACACCTTC.